Following are 13 T cell receptor beta chains from one sample sequenced in a study of identical twins (dated by TCRdb to about 2016). Library construction relied on 5' RACE. The sequencer was an Illumina HiSeq 2000. TCRdb itself trimmed the public reads at Q25 with fastp, ran MiXCR and retained productive beta chains. Identical CDR3 protein sequences are pooled into one entry, listed with their most common genes and DNA. Within this sample are 700,000 or so distinct CDR3 sequences, with about 20% of them counted one time only. The ten largest clones represent approximately 4.3% of the sample. Separately, the same data were catalogued under a study of T cells expressing NK-cell markers.

Sample: PBMCs. These receptors all come from a woman in her late teens or twenties in good health.

This clonotype was seen a few times. The chain links TRBV12-3 or TRBV12-4 to TRBJ2-1; unclear D gene. The CDR3 is made up of 13 amino acids. The V end lost 6 bases, the J end lost 8 bases, and 14 bases lay between the germline ends. The CDR3 sequence is CASSSIWAHEQFF. DNA for the CDR3: TGTGCCAGCAGCTCGATATGGGCCCATGAGCAGTTCTTC.

This clonotype was counted between two and nine times. The chain joins TRBV7-9 to TRBJ2-6; D unclear. The CDR3 is 16 amino acids. CDR1 SEHNR and CDR2 FQNEAQ come from the germline V gene (reference sequence). Trimming removed 2 bases from V and 0 bases from J, with 8 bases in between. In DNA, the CDR3 is TGTGCCAGCAGCTTAAAACGTGACTCTGGGGCCAACGTCCTGACTTTC. Translation: CASSLKRDSGANVLTF. Full variable domain (missing parts from reference TRBV7-9 and TRBJ2-6): DTGVSQNPRHKITKRGQNVTFRCDPISEHNRLYWYRQTLGQGPEFLTYFQNEAQLEKSRLLSDRFSAERPKGSFSTLEIQRTEQGDSAMYLCASSLKRDSGANVLTFGAGSRLTVL.

Only a few counts were recorded for this clonotype. The CDR3 DNA follows: TGCAGTGCTAGGCCAGCGCTAGACAGGGAGTTAAATCAGCCCCAGCATTTT. Translating it yields CSARPALDRELNQPQHF. The chain recombines TRBV20-1 with TRBJ1-5, with 7 positions matching TRBD1. The germline CDR1 and CDR2 sequences are DFQATT and SNEGSKA (reference sequence). The V and J ends lost 3 bases and 4 bases, in that order; junction bases with no gene match: 15. The CDR3 extends over 17 amino acids.

This rearrangement joins TRBV5-5 to TRBJ1-1; TRBD1 matches at 8 bases. The J segment lost 4 bases and the V segment lost 2 bases, leaving 7 bases of the junction unmatched. The CDR3 extends over 15 amino acids. CDR1 is SGHKS and CDR2 is YYEKEE in the germline V gene (reference sequence). The DNA of the CDR3 is TGTGCCAGCAGCTTTATTCCCGACAGGGGCACTGAAGCTTTCTTT. Translation: CASSFIPDRGTEAFF. The full variable domain, in which reference TRBV5-5 and TRBJ1-1 provide the parts outside the CDR3, is DAGVTQSPTHLIKTRGQQVTLRCSPISGHKSVSWYQQVLGQGPQFIFQYYEKEERGRGNFPDRFSARQFPNYSSELNVNALLLGDSALYLCASSFIPDRGTEAFFGQGTRLTVV.

This clonotype was counted between two and nine times. This chain links TRBV29-1 with TRBJ2-3, with D unresolved. The V end lost 7 bases, the J end lost 0 bases, and 14 bases lay between the germline ends. The germline V gene encodes CDR1 SQVTM and CDR2 ANQGSEA. The CDR3 length is 14 residues. The CDR3 region is CSASRSLSTDTQYF. CDR3 DNA: TGCAGCGCCTCGAGGAGCCTTAGCACAGATACGCAGTATTTT.

The V call is TRBV7-2, the J call TRBJ2-7; 9 bases are shared with TRBD1. The CDR3 contains 17 residues. CDR1 and CDR2 from the germline V gene are SGHTA and FQGNSA. J gave up 5 bases and V 3 bases, and 14 bases lay outside the gene matches. CDR3 protein: CASSFLPGGQGRDEQYF. DNA of the CDR3: TGTGCCAGCAGCTTTTTACCCGGGGGACAGGGAAGGGACGAGCAGTACTTC.

The genes are TRBV7-2 and TRBJ2-1; unclear D gene. CDR3 length equals 15 residues. Germline V gives CDR1 SGHTA, CDR2 FQGNSA. V dropped 7 bases and J dropped 2 bases, with 15 bases sitting between them. CDR3 nucleotides: TGTGCCAGCACTCCCGGACCTCTGGCCTACAATGAGCAGTTCTTC. Translating gives CASTPGPLAYNEQFF.

The V gene is TRBV18, the J gene TRBJ1-6; the match to TRBD1 covers 7 bases. V lost 3 bases to trimming and J lost 14 bases; unmatched junction nucleotides: 10. Germline lookup yields CDR1 KGHSH and CDR2 LQKENI. The CDR3 is 14 residues long. The CDR3 bases are TGTGCCAGCTCACCCGGGACAGCCGGATTCTCCCTCCACTTT. It is translated as CASSPGTAGFSLHF. The variable domain in full, completed from reference TRBV18 and TRBJ1-6, reads NAGVMQNPRHLVRRRGQEARLRCSPMKGHSHVYWYRQLPEEGLKFMVYLQKENIIDESGMPKERFSAEFPKEGPSILRIQQVVRGDSAAYFCASSPGTAGFSLHFGNGTRLTVT.

A remark on this clonotype: Germline and junction disagree at one end, which may indicate a read error. The genes are TRBV12-3 or TRBV12-4 and TRBJ2-7; D may be TRBD1 (6 bases). The CDR3 contains 14 residues. The CDR3, as DNA: TGTGCAAGCAGGGCCGAACAGGGTTCCTACGAGCAGTACTTC. Its protein product is CASRAEQGSYEQYF.

The J gene is TRBJ2-5, the V gene TRBV20-1; D is perhaps TRBD2 (6 bases). The CDR3 is 11 residues long. Trimming removed 8 bases at V and 1 base at J, with 8 bases between. CDR1 is DFQATT and CDR2 is SNEGSKA in the germline V gene (reference sequence). The CDR3 sequence is CSRGGQETQYF. CDR3 nucleotide sequence: TGCAGTCGGGGAGGCCAAGAGACCCAGTACTTC.

This clonotype was counted between two and nine times. The chain joins TRBV20-1 to TRBJ2-1, with a weak D call TRBD2 (6 bases). Trimming took 3 bases from V and 7 from J, leaving 16 bases between them. CDR3 length: 14 amino acids. CDR1 is DFQATT and CDR2 is SNEGSKA in the germline V gene (reference sequence). The CDR3 DNA reads as TGCAGTGCTAGCGGGGCGGGAATAAGAAATGAGCAGTTCTTC. This sequence encodes CSASGAGIRNEQFF.

The chain recombines TRBV20-1 with TRBJ2-2; D is unresolved. The length of the CDR3 is 14 residues. Germline-derived CDR1 and CDR2 are DFQATT and SNEGSKA (reference sequence). Trimming stripped 3 bases from V and 5 bases from J, with 13 bases between. The CDR3 sequence is CSARRSGVTGELFF. Written as DNA, the CDR3 is TGCAGTGCTAGGAGATCTGGCGTAACCGGGGAGCTGTTTTTT.

In this sample, this clonotype turned up many times. The CDR3 region has the DNA TGTGCCAGCAGCCTCGGACTAGCGGTGGGCTCCTACGAGCAGTACTTC. Protein sequence: CASSLGLAVGSYEQYF. The V gene is TRBV3-1, the J gene TRBJ2-7; 10 nucleotides match TRBD2. CDR3 length: 16 residues. The V gene's germline CDR1 is LGHDT and CDR2 YNNKEL (reference sequence). V was pared by 4 bases and J by 0 bases, with 6 bases of the junction left unmatched.